Sequencing of this T cell receptor (beta chain) was carried out in a study of blood T cell repertoires in COVID-19. Original processing notes: Researchers report that nucleated cell counts were estimated from reference gene primer amplification. Method: immunoSEQ multiplex PCR; TCRdb's copy keeps in-frame clones and lacks some. The V and J calls and clone size were taken over from that table, and D and trimming were inferred from the DNA. The sample includes 220,000 or so clones, roughly 83% of them seen just once. The source is a woman aged 40-49 years with acute COVID-19. Material: PBMCs or T cells enriched from blood (not recorded which).

In nucleotides, the CDR3 is TGTGCCAGCAGTTTGGGGCTGGACACCGTCTACGAGCAGTACTTC. Protein sequence: CASSLGLDTVYEQYF. The J gene is TRBJ2-7, the V gene TRBV27, with D possibly being TRBD1 (5 bases). The germline gives CDR1 MNHEY, CDR2 SMNVEV (reference sequence). This CDR3 region has 15 residues. V lost 3 bases and J 3 bases, leaving 15 bases between the germline ends.